This TCR beta chain was identified in a study of blood T cells in healthy people across ages (dated by TCRdb to the mid-2010s). Notes on the research overall: In model experiments, roughly one uniquely barcoded TCR beta cDNA molecule per two T cells was captured by template switching. Using the same blood draw, the study looked at two additional independent replicas of 1 million unique cDNA reads for two donors, one aged 18 to 30 and the other aged 80 or older. Donors were grouped into four age groups: young (average 16 years), middle-aged (39), aged (roughly 62) and long-lived (about 89). To avoid experimental bias, donors of different ages were spread randomly across the sequencing lanes. To track age-related changes in TCR beta repertoire diversity, the study relied on deep sequencing normalized with unique cDNA molecular identifiers. On the study overall, not on this receptor specifically: A strong correlation was found between observed TCR beta diversity and the percentage of naive T cells measured by flow cytometry. Because the CMV infection status of the donors was unknown, age-related changes in expanded clonotypes may potentially have been confounded. Conclusive comparison of naive and antigen-experienced compartments was prevented by the profiling of bulk unsorted PBMCs. Compared with the aged group, the long-lived group had more naive CD4+ T cells, fewer expanded clones and increased TCR diversity, a pattern suggesting age selection. Estimates of total diversity from one million sequenced T cells were regarded as lower bounds and underestimates. Observed TCR beta diversity per million T cells fell roughly linearly with age, and a significant reduction was already apparent by age about 43.

The 39 donors, aged about 6 to 95 years, were systemically healthy Caucasian individuals from Russia. Each donor gave about 9.8 milliliters of peripheral blood, drawn into EDTA-treated Vacutainer tubes. PBMCs were isolated by Ficoll-Paque density-gradient centrifugation, with at least 6.5 million obtained per sample. Trizol reagent was used to extract total RNA from PBMCs, with at least 5.5 micrograms per sample. Naive CD45RAhigh/CD27high T cell percentages were measured by flow cytometry on a PBMC aliquot from every donor. The library was made by 5' RACE. Sequenced using an Illumina HiSeq 2500. The second PCR ran for about 6 to 11 cycles and used a J-beta primer mix along with a sample-barcoded 5' primer. Each TCR beta cDNA molecule received a unique molecular identifier from a template-switch 5' adaptor carrying 12 random nucleotides. Each sample yielded at least 2.5 million CDR3-containing paired-end reads. First-strand cDNA was synthesized from all RNA with the Mint cDNA synthesis kit, primed by a TRBC-specific oligonucleotide. All cDNA was treated with uracil-DNA glycosylase and then went through a first 18-cycle PCR with the universal primers M1SS and BC2_uni_R. The original pipeline was this. Each sample was normalized by randomly selecting 1 million high-quality reads, each carrying a distinct molecular identifier. Instead of being binned into consensus sequences, reads with shared molecular identifiers were discarded. MiTCR, with a Q25 quality threshold and the strictest error-elimination algorithm, was used for CDR3 identification, clonotype clustering and error correction. A nonparametric unseen species model using Euler transformation provided a lower-bound estimate of total TCR beta diversity. Clones were called with MiXCR by TCRdb after fastp trimmed the public reads at Q25, and only in-frame beta chains were retained. One record per CDR3 amino acid sequence lists the most common genes and DNA. In this record, the V and J calls reflect TCRdb's handling and not the investigators' own analysis. Within this sample are about 1,500,000 distinct CDR3 sequences, with roughly 30% of them counted one time only. The ten largest clones represent roughly 8% of the sample.

From the cysteine up to the phenylalanine, the CDR3 has a length of 15 residues. Just the 45-base CDR3 DNA is kept, in frame starting at base 1. From a lookup of the germline V gene, CDR1 and CDR2 are MNHEY and SVGAGI. Trimming removed 2 bases from V and 11 bases from J; the gene matches leave 13 bases unexplained. About this clonotype: The target of this receptor is not known. It has no much larger one-base neighbor in the sample; base qualities were not kept.

This receptor chain uses TRBV6-5 and TRBJ2-5; the central 8 bases match TRBD1. Sequenced material: blood. This TCR derives from a woman in her 30s in good health. The nucleotide sequence reads as follows: TGTGCCAGCAGTTACGGGACAGGAACGTACAATGAGCAGTACTTC. It is translated as CASSYGTGTYNEQYF.